The 10 T cell receptor beta chains reported below all come from one sample, sequenced in a study of blood T cell repertoires in COVID-19. The data were produced by immunoSEQ multiplex PCR, yet TCRdb's version contains in-frame clones alone and is incomplete. The table includes some 67,000 clones, roughly 90% detected once. The material sequenced was peripheral blood. These receptors all come from a woman aged 55-69 years with acute or convalescent COVID-19.

CDR3 sequence: CASSSRLVGISEQFF. The CDR3 bases are TGTGCCAGCAGCTCCCGACTAGTGGGGATAAGTGAGCAGTTCTTC. The chain joins TRBV13 to TRBJ2-1, with D possibly matching TRBD2 (6 bases). CDR1 is PRHDT, CDR2 FYEKMQ, per germline (reference sequence). Deletions cut 4 bases from V and 9 bases from J, with 19 bases between. This CDR3 comprises 15 residues. Variable domain in full (rest from reference TRBV13 and TRBJ2-1): AAGVIQSPRHLIKEKRETATLKCYPIPRHDTVYWYQQGPGQDPQFLISFYEKMQSDKGSIPDRFSAQQFSDYHSELNMSSLELGDSALYFCASSSRLVGISEQFFGPGTRLTVL.

V is TRBV19 and J is TRBJ1-5; D is unclear. The CDR3 is 14 residues long. The germline gives CDR1 LNHDA, CDR2 SQIVND (reference sequence). V was shortened by 7 bases and J by 5 bases, with 15 bases between the two germline ends. CDR3 residues: CASNADRLHQPQHF. CDR3 DNA: TGTGCCAGTAACGCAGATCGTCTTCATCAGCCCCAGCATTTT.

The rearrangement uses TRBV7-3 and TRBJ2-5, with a possible D match to TRBD2 (6 bases). Germline CDR1 SGHTA, CDR2 FQGTGA. The V end lost 4 bases, the J end lost 4 bases, and 16 bases lay between the germline ends. This CDR3 contains 15 residues. CDR3 in amino acids: CASSYGRGLAETQYF. The CDR3 bases are TGTGCCAGCAGCTATGGGCGGGGTCTGGCAGAGACCCAGTACTTC.

The chain carries TRBV19 and TRBJ2-1, with 8 bases fitting TRBD2. Trimming cost V 5 bases and J 3 bases; bases outside gene matches: 3. Germline CDR1 reads LNHDA; CDR2 reads SQIVND (reference sequence). The CDR3 spans 14 residues. The CDR3 loop is CASSGSGIYNEQFF. For the CDR3, the DNA is TGTGCCAGTAGTGGTAGCGGGATCTACAATGAGCAGTTCTTC. The variable domain in full, with the rest retrieved from reference TRBV19 and TRBJ2-1, is DGGITQSPKYLFRKEGQNVTLSCEQNLNHDAMYWYRQDPGQGLRLIYYSQIVNDFQKGDIAEGYSVSREKKESFPLTVTSAQKNPTAFYLCASSGSGIYNEQFFGPGTRLTVL.

V usage is TRBV7-8 and J usage is TRBJ2-3; TRBD2 matches 9 bases. The CDR3 length is 16 residues. The germline V gene encodes CDR1 SGHVS and CDR2 FQNEAQ. V was pared by 3 bases and J by 2 bases, with 6 bases of the junction left unmatched. The CDR3 protein is CASSFRLAGNTDTQYF. The CDR3, as DNA: TGTGCCAGCAGCTTTCGTCTAGCGGGGAACACAGATACGCAGTATTTT.

The genes are TRBV11-2 and TRBJ1-2, with a weak D call TRBD1 (6 bases). The CDR3 is made up of 15 amino acids. With 5 bases removed from V and 1 base from J, the gap between germline ends came to 14 bases. Germline CDR1 and CDR2: SGHAT and FQNNGV. The chain's CDR3 is CASSTYRALNYGYTF. For the CDR3, the DNA is TGTGCCAGCAGCACATACAGGGCCCTTAACTATGGCTACACCTTC.

Comment on this clone: The same CDR3 is also encoded by other DNA sequences in this sample. V usage is TRBV5-5 and J usage is TRBJ2-1; 13 bases line up with TRBD2. Per germline, CDR1 SGHKS and CDR2 YYEKEE (reference sequence). The CDR3 is made up of 17 amino acids. V lost 4 bases, J lost 0 bases, and 4 bases stayed unmatched. The CDR3 coding sequence is TGTGCCAGCAGCCCGAGACTAGCGGGAGGCTCCTACAATGAGCAGTTCTTC. Its translation: CASSPRLAGGSYNEQFF.

The CDR3 region is CASSLGSGNYGYTF. The CDR3 DNA reads as TGTGCCAGCAGCTTAGGGTCCGGGAACTATGGCTACACCTTC. The rearrangement uses TRBV7-2 and TRBJ1-2; unclear D gene. This CDR3 is 14 amino acids long. V lost 1 base and J 2 bases, leaving 8 bases between the germline ends. Germline V gives CDR1 SGHTA, CDR2 FQGNSA.

V and J are TRBV11-2 and TRBJ2-5; 8 positions match TRBD1. Germline V gene sequence: CDR1 SGHAT, CDR2 FQNNGV. CDR3 size: 15 residues. V dropped 3 bases and J dropped 5; count of bases not matched to a gene: 8. The CDR3 reads CASSFGQGSRETQYF. CDR3 coding DNA: TGTGCCAGCAGCTTCGGACAGGGCTCGCGGGAGACCCAGTACTTC.

The chain carries TRBV2 and TRBJ2-3; D remains ambiguous. The CDR3 length is 14 residues. The V gene lost 0 bases and the J gene lost 0 bases, with 4 bases spanning the gap. Germline CDR1 reads SNHLY; CDR2 reads FYNNEI. The CDR3 spells CASSEASSTDTQYF. The CDR3 DNA reads TGTGCCAGCAGTGAAGCTAGCAGCACAGATACGCAGTATTTT.